This T cell receptor beta chain was captured in a study of CD8 T cells in Susac syndrome. Across the whole study: Patients with Susac syndrome were, at the time of blood collection, therapy-naive, maintained on corticosteroids, or maintained on intravenous immunoglobulin alone. Study-level points and caveats: By the study's own acknowledgment, its TCR sequencing and HLA analysis included relatively few individuals.

About this clonotype itself: Its antigen is still unknown.

TCR beta sequencing was performed on blood CD8+ and CD4+ T cells. The germline V and J ends were trimmed by 5 bases and 4 bases, with 11 bases remaining between them. The CDR3 totals 13 residues. The authors reverse transcribed roughly 0.5 to 1 ug RNA with random hexamers. Multiplex immunoSEQ PCR targeted 54 Vbeta and 13 Jbeta TCR beta segments. TCRdb re-derived calls from the immunoSEQ multiplex PCR reads in MiXCR, one entry per CDR3 protein. Of 120,000 or so distinct CDR3 sequences listed, around 94% are singletons. The chain carries TRBV12-3 or TRBV12-4 and TRBJ2-5; D unclear. Sample: CD8+ T cells from PBMCs. The sequence was collected from a human donor with Susac syndrome. The CDR3 spells CASSPGLSETQYF. The CDR3 DNA reads as TGTGCCAGCAGTCCAGGATTGTCAGAGACCCAGTACTTC.